Shown below are 17 T cell receptor beta chains from a single sample sequenced in a study of OX40 agonist ivuxolimab in advanced cancers. Profiling relied on immunoSEQ multiplex PCR, and the TCRdb table lists in-frame clones only, not all of them. The table records over 100,000 clones, 75% to 90% of them present only once. The sequencing used CD4+ or CD8+ T cells sorted from blood, collected in a trial of the OX40 agonist ivuxolimab. These TCRs come from an adult with an advanced solid tumor such as melanoma, head and neck, liver or kidney cancer.

This clone showed up just once. This chain connects TRBV4-3 to TRBJ2-7, with 8 bases fitting TRBD2. Germline values: CDR1 LGHNA, CDR2 YSLEER. Germline trimming cut 2 bases from V and 0 bases from J; bases unmatched to any gene: 3. The CDR3 has 15 residues. The CDR3 bases are TGCGCCAGCAGCCAAACAGCGGGGGCCTCCTACGAGCAGTACTTC. Translated: CASSQTAGASYEQYF.

This clone was picked up a small number of times. V usage is TRBV30 and J usage is TRBJ1-1; D perhaps matches TRBD1 (5 bases). Germline assignment: CDR1 GTSNPN and CDR2 SVGIG (reference sequence). The CDR3 has 14 amino acids. Trimming cost V 6 bases and J 1 base, with 15 bases left between them. The CDR3 DNA follows: TGTGCCTGCACTCGGACATCCGCGAACACTGAAGCTTTCTTT. It codes for CACTRTSANTEAFF.

This clone was found once. The rearrangement links TRBV9 to TRBJ1-6; TRBD1 is a possible D gene (5 bases). Per the germline V gene, CDR1 is SGDLS and CDR2 is YYNGEE. V lost 4 bases and J lost 8, with 13 bases in between. The CDR3 covers 14 residues. CDR3 nucleotides: TGTGCCAGCAGCCCCCAAGGGGCAGATTCACCCCTCCACTTT. Translation: CASSPQGADSPLHF.

The count of this clone is one. The chain joins TRBV19 to TRBJ2-1, with D perhaps assigned TRBD1 or TRBD2 (7 bases each). The ends were cut back, 4 bases at V and 8 bases at J, with 18 bases in the middle. Per germline, CDR1 LNHDA and CDR2 SQIVND (reference sequence). The CDR3 spans 15 residues. CDR3 sequence reads: CASSNRDSRGDEQFF. DNA of the CDR3: TGTGCCAGTAGTAACCGGGACAGTCGGGGGGATGAGCAGTTCTTC.

The rearrangement joins TRBV11-3 to TRBJ2-5; TRBD2 matches at 12 bases. Per the germline V gene, CDR1 is SGHNT and CDR2 is YENEEA. The CDR3 sequence is 16 residues long. Trimming removed 5 bases from V and 2 bases from J; junction bases left unmatched: 6. This CDR3 is CASSVRLAGAQETQYF. The CDR3 nucleotides are TGTGCCAGCAGCGTAAGACTAGCGGGGGCACAAGAGACCCAGTACTTC.

The chain recombines TRBV28 with TRBJ2-7; 11 bases are a match to TRBD2. The CDR3 totals 15 residues. Germline V gene lookup returns CDR1 MDHEN and CDR2 SYDVKM. V dropped 8 bases and J dropped 4; count of bases not matched to a gene: 10. CDR3: CASQMPGLAVYEQYF. The CDR3, as DNA: TGTGCCAGCCAGATGCCGGGACTAGCGGTTTACGAGCAGTACTTC.

The J gene is TRBJ1-6, the V gene TRBV27; possible D gene TRBD1, 6 bases. Deletions cut 5 bases from V and 7 bases from J, with 12 bases between. CDR3 size: 14 residues. CDR1 and CDR2 (germline): MNHEY, SMNVEV (reference sequence). The CDR3 loop is CASSRQGYNSPLHF. The CDR3 bases are TGTGCCAGCAGTCGCCAGGGGTACAATTCACCCCTCCACTTT.

Only one count was recorded for this clone. The chain combines TRBV7-2 with TRBJ2-7, with D perhaps TRBD2 (5 bases). This CDR3 comprises 14 residues. Looked up from germline, CDR1 is SGHTA and CDR2 is FQGNSA. Trimming took off 3 bases at V and 7 bases at J, with 16 bases between the two ends. CDR3: CASSLQETTREQYF. CDR3 nucleotides: TGTGCCAGCAGCTTGCAAGAGACTACGAGGGAGCAGTACTTC.

The chain joins TRBV7-7 to TRBJ2-1; tentative D call: TRBD1 (5 bases). V was cut by 5 bases and J by 6 bases, with 14 bases left in between. The CDR3 is 14 residues long. Germline lookup yields CDR1 SSHAT and CDR2 FNYEAQ (reference sequence). The CDR3 DNA reads as TGTGCCAGCAGCCCCCGACAGTGGGCCAATGAGCAGTTCTTC. Residues: CASSPRQWANEQFF.

J is TRBJ1-1 and V is TRBV25-1; TRBD1 matches at 7 bases. The germline V gene has CDR1 MGHDK and CDR2 SYGVNS. This CDR3 is built from 15 residues. V gave up 6 bases and J gave up 5 bases; unmatched junction bases: 12. The CDR3 nucleotides read TGTGCCAGCAGCCTTAATAGGGACAGCGGTACTGAAGCTTTCTTT. Translation gives CASSLNRDSGTEAFF.

This chain uses TRBV7-9 with TRBJ1-2; 7 nucleotides line up with TRBD1. The germline CDR1 and CDR2 sequences are SEHNR and FQNEAQ (reference sequence). The CDR3 is 15 amino acids. The V and J ends lost 5 bases and 4 bases, in that order; junction bases with no gene match: 10. The DNA for the CDR3 is TGTGCCAGCAGCCCCCGTGCGACAGGGCCCTATGGCTACACCTTC. It yields the protein CASSPRATGPYGYTF. The whole variable domain, filled in from reference TRBV7-9 and TRBJ1-2, reads DTGVSQNPRHKITKRGQNVTFRCDPISEHNRLYWYRQTLGQGPEFLTYFQNEAQLEKSRLLSDRFSAERPKGSFSTLEIQRTEQGDSAMYLCASSPRATGPYGYTFGSGTRLTVV.

For this clone: The junction departs from the called germline gene at one end, perhaps through a read error. The CDR3 loop is CASSLGSGGADTQYF. In DNA, the CDR3 is TGTGCTAGCAGCTTAGGGTCGGGGGGGGCAGATACGCAGTATTTT. This chain joins TRBV7-7 and TRBJ2-3; TRBD2 matches 8 bases. CDR3 length equals 15 residues. Germline loops: CDR1 SSHAT, CDR2 FNYEAQ (reference sequence).

J is TRBJ2-2 and V is TRBV27, with TRBD1 matching 7 bases. Germline V gene lookup returns CDR1 MNHEY and CDR2 SMNVEV (reference sequence). J was trimmed by 0 bases and V by 3 bases; bases with no gene match: 1. The CDR3 has 15 amino acids. Here the CDR3 DNA reads TGTGCCAGCAGTTTTGACAGGGCGAACACCGGGGAGCTGTTTTTT. This codes for CASSFDRANTGELFF.

This clone was observed a single time. The V and J genes are TRBV18 and TRBJ2-4; possibly TRBD2 for D (6 bases). CDR1 KGHSH and CDR2 LQKENI come from the germline V gene. Trimming removed 3 bases from V and 3 bases from J, with 15 bases in between. The CDR3 consists of 16 residues. CDR3 nucleotide sequence: TGTGCCAGCTCACCGCCAGGGACTCTCGGCAAAAACATTCAGTACTTC. This sequence encodes CASSPPGTLGKNIQYF.

The chain uses TRBV7-9 and TRBJ1-1, with D perhaps matching TRBD1 (5 bases). Germline V gene lookup returns CDR1 SEHNR and CDR2 FQNEAQ (reference sequence). This CDR3 comprises 14 residues. With 7 bases removed from V and 3 bases from J, the gap between germline ends came to 15 bases. The chain's CDR3 is CASTLLLGDTEAFF. In DNA, the CDR3 is TGTGCCAGCACCCTCCTTTTAGGGGACACTGAAGCTTTCTTT. The entire variable domain, with the rest obtained from reference TRBV7-9 and TRBJ1-1, is as follows: DTGVSQNPRHKITKRGQNVTFRCDPISEHNRLYWYRQTLGQGPEFLTYFQNEAQLEKSRLLSDRFSAERPKGSFSTLEIQRTEQGDSAMYLCASTLLLGDTEAFFGQGTRLTVV.

The chain links TRBV5-6 to TRBJ1-5; 10 bases agree with TRBD1. The CDR3 sequence is 15 residues long. Germline V gene data show CDR1 as SGHDT and CDR2 as YYEEEE. Trimming cost V 3 bases and J 6 bases; bases outside gene matches: 6. CDR3 nucleotide sequence: TGTGCCAGCAGCTGGGGACAGGGGACGGGTCAGCCCCAGCATTTT. Its protein product is CASSWGQGTGQPQHF.

V usage is TRBV2 and J usage is TRBJ2-3; tentative D call: TRBD1 (5 bases). The germline V gene encodes CDR1 SNHLY and CDR2 FYNNEI. This CDR3 is built from 13 residues. The V gene lost 6 bases and the J gene lost 4 bases, with 11 bases spanning the gap. The CDR3 protein is CASRGLGADTQYF. The CDR3 DNA reads as TGTGCCAGCAGGGGATTAGGGGCAGATACGCAGTATTTT.